This T cell receptor beta chain was sequenced in a study of beta chain features in type 1 diabetes. On this clone: Its cognate antigen is unknown.

The CDR3 contains 12 residues. Germline CDR1 GTSNPN, CDR2 SVGIG (reference sequence). The V end lost 0 bases, the J end lost 7 bases, and 7 bases lay between the germline ends. Post-sort purity exceeded 95% for all sorted populations. The study reverse transcribed the entire isolated RNA, so it sequenced expressed TCRB transcripts. Libraries were prepared by immunoSEQ multiplex PCR; TCRdb keeps only in-frame clonotypes and omits some of them. This table has 240,000 or so clones, roughly two thirds appearing once. Study conclusions and caveats: More deletions and fewer insertions at VDJ junctions were seen in type 1 diabetes patients. Any role of HLA type in TCRB rearrangement remained unresolved here.

This chain connects TRBV30 to TRBJ1-5, with D unclear. Sequencing was performed on naive CD4+ T cells from blood. The receptor was isolated from a man aged 25 to 45 in good health. CDR3 DNA: TGTGCCTGGAGTGTACAAGGGCAGCCCCAGCATTTT. Its protein is CAWSVQGQPQHF.